Shown below are 27 T cell receptor beta chains from a single sample sequenced in a study of T cell repertoires in cytomegalovirus infection. TCRdb redid the calling of the reads with MiXCR, one entry per CDR3 protein. The data contain 200,000 to 300,000 distinct CDR3 sequences, approximately 9.2% of them singletons. The sequencing input was PBMCs. The receptors originated from a human donor in good health (CMV status not recorded). Some clones in this sample may be carry-over from other donors' samples.

In its sample, this clonotype was seen a few times. J is TRBJ2-7 and V is TRBV7-2; D is tentatively TRBD1 or TRBD2 (5 bases each). Per germline, CDR1 SGHTA and CDR2 FQGNSA. This CDR3 region has 12 residues. The germline V and J ends were trimmed by 3 bases and 9 bases, with 12 bases remaining between them. This chain's CDR3 is CASSLGWDGQYF. For the CDR3, the DNA is TGTGCCAGCAGCTTGGGTTGGGACGGGCAGTACTTC.

With respect to this clonotype: This could be a read error, since a much larger clone is one nucleotide away. The chain couples TRBV6-1 to TRBJ2-7; the D gene could be TRBD1 or TRBD2 (5 bases each). Trimming pared 2 bases from V and 2 bases from J, leaving 10 bases between. The germline V gene has CDR1 MNHNS and CDR2 SASEGT. The CDR3 sequence is 14 residues long. The CDR3 bases are TGTGCCAGCAGTGAACGGGGCAGAACCTACGAGCAGTACTTC. This encodes CASSERGRTYEQYF.

The chain is built from TRBV3-1 and TRBJ2-5, with D uncertain. Germline values: CDR1 LGHDT, CDR2 YNNKEL (reference sequence). This CDR3 has 11 residues. V was pared by 2 bases and J by 7 bases, with 5 bases between. The CDR3 spells CASSQLRTQYF. The CDR3 DNA reads TGTGCCAGCAGCCAATTAAGGACCCAGTACTTC.

This clonotype has just a few counts. The chain couples TRBV5-6 to TRBJ1-1; possible D gene TRBD1, 5 bases. The CDR3 consists of 16 residues. V was trimmed by 4 bases and J by 1 base, leaving 17 bases between them. Per germline, CDR1 SGHDT and CDR2 YYEEEE. The CDR3 protein is CASSLVPDTWNTEAFF. The CDR3 DNA sequence: TGTGCCAGCAGCCTAGTCCCGGACACCTGGAACACTGAAGCTTTCTTT.

This clonotype was observed many times. The genes are TRBV7-2 and TRBJ1-6; TRBD1 matches at 10 bases. V lost 5 bases, J lost 7 bases, and 8 bases stayed unmatched. The CDR3 contains 16 residues. Germline assignment: CDR1 SGHTA and CDR2 FQGNSA. CDR3 loop: CASSTQGQGMNSPLHF. Here the CDR3 DNA reads TGTGCCAGCAGCACGCAGGGACAGGGGATGAATTCACCCCTCCACTTT.

J is TRBJ1-2 and V is TRBV7-2; tentatively, D is TRBD1 (5 bases). Trimming cost V 5 bases and J 4 bases, with 17 bases left between them. The germline V gene has CDR1 SGHTA and CDR2 FQGNSA. There are 15 residues in the CDR3. The CDR3 sequence: CASSPPGGTGYGYTF. CDR3 sequence (DNA): TGTGCCAGCAGCCCGCCAGGTGGGACCGGCTATGGCTACACCTTC.

This clonotype was counted between two and nine times. V is TRBV30 and J is TRBJ1-1; D uncertain. Germline V CDR1 and CDR2: GTSNPN, SVGIG (reference sequence). V lost 2 bases and J 1 base, leaving 5 bases between the germline ends. CDR3 length: 12 residues. CDR3 sequence (DNA): TGTGCCTGGAGTCGGCCGAACACTGAAGCTTTCTTT. Protein product: CAWSRPNTEAFF.

This clonotype was counted many times. V and J are TRBV5-1 and TRBJ2-5; no reliable D call. Germline V CDR1 and CDR2: SGHRS, YFSETQ. Trimming shortened V by 5 bases and J by 5 bases, and 7 bases separated the two germline ends. The CDR3 loop spans 11 amino acids. The CDR3 is CASREDETQYF. The CDR3 DNA is TGCGCCAGCAGAGAGGATGAGACCCAGTACTTC. The full variable domain, in which reference TRBV5-1 and TRBJ2-5 provide the parts outside the CDR3, is KAGVTQTPRYLIKTRGQQVTLSCSPISGHRSVSWYQQTPGQGLQFLFEYFSETQRNKGNFPGRFSGRQFSNSRSEMNVSTLELGDSALYLCASREDETQYFGPGTRLLVL.

This clonotype was counted a few times. The CDR3 loop reads CSVPGQGYNEQFF. The CDR3 coding sequence is TGCAGCGTTCCAGGACAGGGCTACAATGAGCAGTTCTTC. This chain links TRBV29-1 with TRBJ2-1; 8 bases agree with TRBD1. This CDR3 contains 13 residues. The germline CDR1 and CDR2 sequences are SQVTM and ANQGSEA. V lost 5 bases, J lost 3 bases, and 3 bases stayed unmatched.

This clonotype has a count of ten or more. The chain joins TRBV5-1 to TRBJ1-1; no clear D. The CDR3 is 14 amino acids. Trimming left V 2 bases short and J 0 bases short, with 8 bases between. CDR1 is SGHRS, CDR2 YFSETQ, per germline. CDR3 DNA sequence: TGCGCCAGCAGCTTCGGAGATTTGAACACTGAAGCTTTCTTT. This encodes CASSFGDLNTEAFF.

The sample holds many counts of this clonotype. This rearrangement joins TRBV7-9 to TRBJ2-4; 9 nucleotides agree with TRBD1. The CDR3 runs 17 residues. Germline loops: CDR1 SEHNR, CDR2 FQNEAQ (reference sequence). Trimming cost V 3 bases and J 0 bases; bases outside gene matches: 6. The CDR3 region has the DNA TGTGCCAGCAGCTTGGAGACAGGGGGAGTAGCCAAAAACATTCAGTACTTC. This translates into CASSLETGGVAKNIQYF. Supplemented by reference TRBV7-9 and TRBJ2-4, the full variable domain reads DTGVSQNPRHKITKRGQNVTFRCDPISEHNRLYWYRQTLGQGPEFLTYFQNEAQLEKSRLLSDRFSAERPKGSFSTLEIQRTEQGDSAMYLCASSLETGGVAKNIQYFGAGTRLSVL.

The V and J genes are TRBV20-1 and TRBJ1-2; D possibly corresponds to TRBD1 (5 bases). V gave up 5 bases and J gave up 3 bases, with 10 bases separating them. The germline V gene has CDR1 DFQATT and CDR2 SNEGSKA (reference sequence). The CDR3 sequence is 12 residues long. The CDR3 region is CSAPGTYYGYTF. The DNA for the CDR3 is TGCAGTGCTCCCGGGACCTACTATGGCTACACCTTC.

This clonotype was seen repeatedly, ten times or more. V usage is TRBV28 and J usage is TRBJ1-5; D is unresolved. The germline V gene encodes CDR1 MDHEN and CDR2 SYDVKM. V was shortened by 9 bases and J by 0 bases, with 9 bases between the two germline ends. The CDR3 extends over 13 amino acids. CDR3: CASLQISNQPQHF. CDR3 sequence (DNA): TGTGCCAGTTTACAGATTAGCAATCAGCCCCAGCATTTT.

This clonotype was recorded many times. The chain couples TRBV4-3 to TRBJ1-1, with D possibly matching TRBD1 (5 bases). CDR1 is LGHNA, CDR2 YSLEER, per germline. Trimming cost V 0 bases and J 1 base, with 9 bases left between them. This CDR3 comprises 15 residues. CDR3 amino acids: CASSQEGRGNTEAFF. In nucleotides, the CDR3 is TGCGCCAGCAGCCAAGAGGGGCGGGGGAACACTGAAGCTTTCTTT.

This clonotype was detected ten times or more. V gene TRBV12-3 or TRBV12-4 combines with J gene TRBJ2-5; perhaps TRBD1 as D (6 bases). CDR3 length: 13 residues. V was cut by 6 bases and J by 4 bases, with 12 bases left in between. The chain's CDR3 is CASRIQGVETQYF. CDR3 bases: TGTGCCAGCAGGATACAGGGAGTAGAGACCCAGTACTTC.

This clonotype was observed at least ten times. The chain has TRBV28 and TRBJ1-2, with D possibly being TRBD1 (6 bases). In germline, CDR1 is MDHEN, CDR2 SYDVKM. Trimming left V 4 bases short and J 0 bases short, with 12 bases between. The CDR3 is 15 amino acids. CDR3 nucleotides: TGTGCCAGCAGTTCGACAGGTCTTGCTAACTATGGCTACACCTTC. This translates into CASSSTGLANYGYTF.

The rearrangement uses TRBV11-3 and TRBJ2-1; TRBD1 or TRBD2 may be the D gene (5 bases each). Germline loops: CDR1 SGHNT, CDR2 YENEEA. The CDR3 consists of 12 residues. CDR3 DNA sequence: TGTGCTACCCGGGACCTCTCGGATGAGCAGTTCTTC. Protein: CATRDLSDEQFF. The whole variable domain, filled in from reference TRBV11-3 and TRBJ2-1, reads EAGVVQSPRYKIIEKKQPVAFWCNPISGHNTLYWYLQNLGQGPELLIRYENEEAVDDSQLPKDRFSAERLKGVDSTLKIQPAELGDSAVYLCATRDLSDEQFFGPGTRLTVL.

The chain uses TRBV28 and TRBJ1-4; a possible D gene is TRBD1 (5 bases). Trimming cost V 6 bases and J 2 bases, with 13 bases left between them. CDR3 length: 15 residues. Germline V gives CDR1 MDHEN, CDR2 SYDVKM. Here the CDR3 reads CASRESGTTNEKLFF. CDR3 in DNA: TGTGCCAGCAGGGAATCAGGGACGACTAATGAAAAACTGTTTTTT.

The chain uses TRBV29-1 and TRBJ2-7; the D gene is possibly TRBD2 (5 bases). CDR1 is SQVTM and CDR2 is ANQGSEA in the germline V gene. The CDR3 covers 13 residues. Trimming took 7 bases from V and 6 from J, leaving 19 bases between them. CDR3 DNA sequence: TGCAGCGCCCAAGGGCAGCTACGGGGCGAGCAGTACTTC. Protein: CSAQGQLRGEQYF.

The sample holds many counts of this clonotype. The chain is built from TRBV7-2 and TRBJ2-1, with 9 bases matching TRBD2. The germline gives CDR1 SGHTA, CDR2 FQGNSA. The CDR3 sequence is 13 residues long. V was clipped by 4 bases and J by 13 bases; unmatched bases: 8. CDR3: CASSSPSGGRQFF. The CDR3 nucleotides are TGTGCCAGCAGCTCCCCGAGCGGGGGGAGACAGTTCTTC.

The chain has TRBV7-3 and TRBJ2-5, with TRBD1 identical over 7 bases. The V segment lost 6 bases and the J segment 4 bases; nucleotides outside the gene matches: 5. Looked up from germline, CDR1 is SGHTA and CDR2 is FQGTGA. The CDR3 contains 13 residues. The CDR3 DNA sequence: TGTGCCAGCAGTCAGGGACAGATAGAGACCCAGTACTTC. Residues: CASSQGQIETQYF.

This clonotype was seen at least ten times. This chain uses TRBV29-1 with TRBJ2-2; 7 nucleotides agree with TRBD1. Trimming at V came to 7 bases and at J to 4 bases, leaving 9 bases not matched to a gene. The CDR3 totals 14 residues. CDR1 and CDR2 (germline): SQVTM, ANQGSEA. Written as DNA, the CDR3 is TGCAGCGCCTTTCTAACAGGGGTCACCGGGGAGCTGTTTTTT. Translating it yields CSAFLTGVTGELFF.

This clonotype was counted a few times. The genes are TRBV6-2 or TRBV6-3 and TRBJ1-2, with D perhaps matching TRBD1 (6 bases). CDR1 is MNHEY, CDR2 SVGEGT, per germline. With 4 bases removed from V and 4 bases from J, the gap between germline ends came to 10 bases. CDR3 length: 13 amino acids. The CDR3 bases are TGTGCCAGCAGTTCATGGGACATCTATGGCTACACCTTC. Translating gives CASSSWDIYGYTF.

Of note for this clonotype: One base away lies a much larger clone, so this may be a sequencing read error. The CDR3 region has the DNA TGTGCCAGCAGTCAACGTAGCAGGGTCTCTGGGGCCAACGTCCTGACTTTC. Translating it yields CASSQRSRVSGANVLTF. This chain connects TRBV6-2 or TRBV6-3 to TRBJ2-6; D perhaps matches TRBD1 (5 bases). Germline CDR1 and CDR2: MNHEY and SVGEGT. Trimming left V 5 bases short and J 0 bases short, with 14 bases between. This CDR3 comprises 17 residues.

CDR3 nucleotides: TGTGCCAGCAGCCCACGAATAGCGGGGGACCGCACAGATACGCAGTATTTT. Translation: CASSPRIAGDRTDTQYF. The J gene is TRBJ2-3, the V gene TRBV7-2, with 9 positions matching TRBD2. V lost 5 bases and J lost 1; bases outside the gene matches: 10. CDR1 and CDR2 from the germline V gene are SGHTA and FQGNSA. The CDR3 sequence is 17 residues long.

In its sample, this clonotype was seen many times. This sequence joins TRBV7-2 and TRBJ1-2; no clear D gene. V was trimmed by 2 bases and J by 4 bases, leaving 20 bases between them. The CDR3 has 17 amino acids. The germline V gene has CDR1 SGHTA and CDR2 FQGNSA. The CDR3 DNA is TGTGCCAGCAGCTTAAGGAATCCGACTCCCCCGGGCTATGGCTACACCTTC. Protein sequence: CASSLRNPTPPGYGYTF.

This clonotype has at least ten counts. The chain carries TRBV20-1 and TRBJ1-5, with 7 bases lining up with TRBD1. The CDR3 length is 17 residues. V trimming: 1 base; J trimming: 1 base; junction bases outside the gene matches: 10. The V gene's germline CDR1 is DFQATT and CDR2 SNEGSKA (reference sequence). The CDR3 region has the DNA TGCAGTGCTAGAGGCCAGACAGGGATAGGGAGCAATCAGCCCCAGCATTTT. Its protein product is CSARGQTGIGSNQPQHF.